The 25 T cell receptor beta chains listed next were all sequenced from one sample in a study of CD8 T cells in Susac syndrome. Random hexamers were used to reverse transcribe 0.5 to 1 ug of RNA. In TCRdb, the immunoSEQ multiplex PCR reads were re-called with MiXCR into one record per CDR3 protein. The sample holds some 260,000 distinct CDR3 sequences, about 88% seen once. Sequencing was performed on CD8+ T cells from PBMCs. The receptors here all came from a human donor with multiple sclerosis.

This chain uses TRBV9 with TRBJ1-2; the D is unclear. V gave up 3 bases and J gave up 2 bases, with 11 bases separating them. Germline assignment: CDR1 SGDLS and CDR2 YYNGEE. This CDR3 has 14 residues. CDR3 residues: CASSEGGGNYGYTF. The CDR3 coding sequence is TGTGCCAGCAGCGAGGGAGGAGGAAACTATGGCTACACCTTC.

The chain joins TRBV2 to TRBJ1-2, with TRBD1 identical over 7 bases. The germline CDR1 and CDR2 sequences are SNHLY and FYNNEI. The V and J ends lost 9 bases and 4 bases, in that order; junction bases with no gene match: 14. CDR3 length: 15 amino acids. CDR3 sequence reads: CARLRPGQSGYGYTF. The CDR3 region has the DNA TGTGCCAGATTACGACCGGGACAGTCCGGCTATGGCTACACCTTC.

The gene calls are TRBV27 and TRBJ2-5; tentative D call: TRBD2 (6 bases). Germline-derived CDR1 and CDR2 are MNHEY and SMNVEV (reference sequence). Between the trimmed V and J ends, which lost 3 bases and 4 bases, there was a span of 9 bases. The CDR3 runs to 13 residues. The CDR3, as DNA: TGTGCCAGCAGTTTTGTGGGAGGAGAGACCCAGTACTTC. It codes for CASSFVGGETQYF.

CDR3 DNA sequence: TGTGCCAGCAGCTCGACAGGGAGCTCCTACAATGAGCAGTTCTTC. Translated, it gives CASSSTGSSYNEQFF. The rearrangement links TRBV7-9 to TRBJ2-1, with 7 bases fitting TRBD1. The CDR3 is 15 amino acids. V gave up 4 bases and J gave up 0 bases; unmatched junction bases: 3. Per germline, CDR1 SEHNR and CDR2 FQNEAQ (reference sequence).

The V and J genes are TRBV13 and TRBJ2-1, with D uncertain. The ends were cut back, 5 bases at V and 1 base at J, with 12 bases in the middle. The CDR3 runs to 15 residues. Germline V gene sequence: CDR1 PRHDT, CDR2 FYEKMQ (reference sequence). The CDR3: CASSPVSRSYNEQFF. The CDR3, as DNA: TGTGCCAGCAGCCCAGTATCTAGATCCTACAATGAGCAGTTCTTC.

CDR3 in amino acids: CASSAGGSPYEQYF. CDR3 DNA sequence: TGTGCCAGCAGCGCTGGAGGCTCACCATACGAGCAGTACTTC. The chain links TRBV9 to TRBJ2-7, with D perhaps TRBD2 (5 bases). Germline V gene data show CDR1 as SGDLS and CDR2 as YYNGEE. Trimming pared 3 bases from V and 4 bases from J, leaving 14 bases between. The CDR3 length is 14 residues.

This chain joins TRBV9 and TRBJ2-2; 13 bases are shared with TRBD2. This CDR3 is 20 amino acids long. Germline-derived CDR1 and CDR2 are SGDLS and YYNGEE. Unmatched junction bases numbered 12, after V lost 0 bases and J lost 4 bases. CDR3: CASSVGAPLAGGPSTGELFF. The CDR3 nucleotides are TGTGCCAGCAGCGTAGGCGCCCCACTAGCGGGAGGGCCATCCACCGGGGAGCTGTTTTTT. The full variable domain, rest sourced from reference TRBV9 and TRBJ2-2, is DSGVTQTPKHLITATGQRVTLRCSPRSGDLSVYWYQQSLDQGLQFLIQYYNGEERAKGNILERFSAQQFPDLHSELNLSSLELGDSALYFCASSVGAPLAGGPSTGELFFGEGSRLTVL.

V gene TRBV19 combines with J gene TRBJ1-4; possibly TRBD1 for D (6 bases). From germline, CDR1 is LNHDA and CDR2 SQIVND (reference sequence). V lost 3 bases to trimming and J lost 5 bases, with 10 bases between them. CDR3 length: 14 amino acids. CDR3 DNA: TGTGCCAGTAGTATCGGGAGGGGGAATGAAAAACTGTTTTTT. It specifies CASSIGRGNEKLFF.

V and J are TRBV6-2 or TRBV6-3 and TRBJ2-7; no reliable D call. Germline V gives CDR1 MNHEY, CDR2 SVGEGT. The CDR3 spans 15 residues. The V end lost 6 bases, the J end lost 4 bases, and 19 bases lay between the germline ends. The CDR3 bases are TGTGCCAGCAGCCCTAACACGGACCAAACTTACGAGCAGTACTTC. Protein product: CASSPNTDQTYEQYF.

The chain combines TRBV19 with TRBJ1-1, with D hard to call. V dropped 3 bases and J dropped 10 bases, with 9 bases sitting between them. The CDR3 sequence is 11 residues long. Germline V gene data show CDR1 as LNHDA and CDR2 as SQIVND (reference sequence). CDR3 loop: CASSIGGIAFF. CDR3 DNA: TGTGCCAGTAGTATCGGAGGGATAGCTTTCTTT.

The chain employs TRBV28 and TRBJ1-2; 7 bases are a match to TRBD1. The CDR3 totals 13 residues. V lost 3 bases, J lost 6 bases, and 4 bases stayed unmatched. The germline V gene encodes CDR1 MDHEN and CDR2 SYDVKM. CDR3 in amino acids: CASSFIGGDGYTF. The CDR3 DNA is TGTGCCAGCAGTTTCATAGGGGGCGATGGCTACACCTTC.

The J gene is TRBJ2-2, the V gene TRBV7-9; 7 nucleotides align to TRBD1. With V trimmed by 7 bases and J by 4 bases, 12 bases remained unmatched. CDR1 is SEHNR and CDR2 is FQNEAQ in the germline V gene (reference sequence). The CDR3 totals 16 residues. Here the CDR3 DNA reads TGTGCCAGCATCCGTACTAAGACAGGGATCACCGGGGAGCTGTTTTTT. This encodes CASIRTKTGITGELFF.

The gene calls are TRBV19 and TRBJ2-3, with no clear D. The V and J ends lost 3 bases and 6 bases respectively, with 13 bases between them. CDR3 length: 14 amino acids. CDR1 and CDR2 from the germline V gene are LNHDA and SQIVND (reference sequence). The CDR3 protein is CASSIPVARDTQYF. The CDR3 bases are TGTGCCAGTAGTATCCCGGTAGCCAGGGATACGCAGTATTTT.

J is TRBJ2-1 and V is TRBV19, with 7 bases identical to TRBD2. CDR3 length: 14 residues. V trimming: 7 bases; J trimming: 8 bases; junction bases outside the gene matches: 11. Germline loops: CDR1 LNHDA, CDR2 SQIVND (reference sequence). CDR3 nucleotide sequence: TGTGCCAGTAACACCCCTTTCCGGGGGGATGAGCAGTTCTTC. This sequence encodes CASNTPFRGDEQFF.

CDR3 nucleotide sequence: TGCGCCAGCAGCTCGGAGACAGTCAAGGGGCCGAATGGCTACACCTTC. It translates to CASSSETVKGPNGYTF. V and J are TRBV5-1 and TRBJ1-2; D possibly corresponds to TRBD1 (5 bases). The germline V and J ends were trimmed by 3 bases and 6 bases, with 21 bases remaining between them. Germline loops: CDR1 SGHRS, CDR2 YFSETQ. The CDR3 covers 16 residues.

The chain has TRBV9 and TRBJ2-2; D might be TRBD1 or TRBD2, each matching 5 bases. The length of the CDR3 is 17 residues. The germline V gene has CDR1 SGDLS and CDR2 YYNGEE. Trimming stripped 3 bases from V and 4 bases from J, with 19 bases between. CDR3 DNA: TGTGCCAGCAGCGCACCAAAGGTGGGACGCGCCACCGGGGAGCTGTTTTTT. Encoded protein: CASSAPKVGRATGELFF.

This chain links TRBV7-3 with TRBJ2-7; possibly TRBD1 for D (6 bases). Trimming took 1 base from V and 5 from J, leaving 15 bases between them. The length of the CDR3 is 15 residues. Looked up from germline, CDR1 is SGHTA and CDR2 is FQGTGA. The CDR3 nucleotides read TGTGCCAGCAGCTTAAATCCGCGACAGGCAGACGAGCAGTACTTC. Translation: CASSLNPRQADEQYF.

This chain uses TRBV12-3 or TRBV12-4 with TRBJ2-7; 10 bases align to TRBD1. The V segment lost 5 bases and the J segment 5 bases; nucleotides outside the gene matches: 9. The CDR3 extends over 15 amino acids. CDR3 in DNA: TGTGCCAGCAGTCTTAGGACAGGGGGAGGAGACGAGCAGTACTTC. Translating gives CASSLRTGGGDEQYF.

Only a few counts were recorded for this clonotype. CDR3 region: CASRRRGEQYF. The CDR3 DNA sequence: TGTGCCAGCAGAAGAAGGGGCGAGCAGTACTTC. The chain has TRBV6-1 and TRBJ2-7; tentatively, D is TRBD1 (5 bases). Germline V gene data show CDR1 as MNHNS and CDR2 as SASEGT. CDR3 length equals 11 residues. V was cut by 6 bases and J by 6 bases, with 9 bases left in between.

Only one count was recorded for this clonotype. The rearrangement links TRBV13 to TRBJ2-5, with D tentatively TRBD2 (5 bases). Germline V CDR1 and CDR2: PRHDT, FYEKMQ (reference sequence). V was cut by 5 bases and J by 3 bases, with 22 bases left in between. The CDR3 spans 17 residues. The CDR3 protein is CASSIAAEATSKETQYF. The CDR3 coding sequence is TGTGCCAGCAGCATTGCGGCGGAGGCTACTTCCAAAGAGACCCAGTACTTC.

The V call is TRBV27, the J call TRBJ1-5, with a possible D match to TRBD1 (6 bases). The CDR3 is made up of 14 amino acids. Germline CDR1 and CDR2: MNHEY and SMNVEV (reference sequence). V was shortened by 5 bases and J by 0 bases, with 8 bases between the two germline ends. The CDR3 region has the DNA TGTGCCAGCAGTCACAGGGATAGCAATCAGCCCCAGCATTTT. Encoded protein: CASSHRDSNQPQHF.

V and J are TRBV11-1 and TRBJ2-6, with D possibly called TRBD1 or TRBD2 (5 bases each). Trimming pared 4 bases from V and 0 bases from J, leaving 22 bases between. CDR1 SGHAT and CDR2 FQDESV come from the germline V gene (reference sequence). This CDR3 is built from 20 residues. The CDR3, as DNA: TGTGCCAGCAGCTATAGACCTTCGGGACGGACTCCCTCTGGGGCCAACGTCCTGACTTTC. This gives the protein CASSYRPSGRTPSGANVLTF. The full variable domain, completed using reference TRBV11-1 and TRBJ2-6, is EAEVAQSPRYKITEKSQAVAFWCDPISGHATLYWYRQILGQGPELLVQFQDESVVDDSQLPKDRFSAERLKGVDSTLKIQPAELGDSAMYLCASSYRPSGRTPSGANVLTFGAGSRLTVL.

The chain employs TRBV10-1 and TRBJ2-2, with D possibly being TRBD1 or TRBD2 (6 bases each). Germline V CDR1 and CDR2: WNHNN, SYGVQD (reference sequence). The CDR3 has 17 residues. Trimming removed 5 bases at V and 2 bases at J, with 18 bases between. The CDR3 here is CASSTYPTGTNTGELFF. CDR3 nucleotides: TGCGCCAGCAGTACCTACCCAACAGGGACTAACACCGGGGAGCTGTTTTTT.

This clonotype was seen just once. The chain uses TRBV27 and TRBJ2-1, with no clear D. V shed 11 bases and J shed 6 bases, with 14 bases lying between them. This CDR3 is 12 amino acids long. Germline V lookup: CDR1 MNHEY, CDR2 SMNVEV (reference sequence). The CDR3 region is CAVQSAVNEQFF. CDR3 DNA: TGTGCCGTCCAGTCGGCAGTCAATGAGCAGTTCTTC.

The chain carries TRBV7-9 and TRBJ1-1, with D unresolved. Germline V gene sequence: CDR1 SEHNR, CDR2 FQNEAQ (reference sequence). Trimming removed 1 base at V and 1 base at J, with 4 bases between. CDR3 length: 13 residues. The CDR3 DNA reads TGTGCCAGCAGCTTAGAGAGGAACACTGAAGCTTTCTTT. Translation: CASSLERNTEAFF.